One sample yielded the 23 T cell receptor beta chains listed below, sequenced in a study of cytomegalovirus exposure and HLA in healthy donors (dated by TCRdb to the late 2010s). Library prep was done by the immunoSEQ multiplex PCR assay. Sourced from immuneACCESS, this table was stored by TCRdb with only in-frame sequences that have V and J called. A share of the clones is absent; for the studies checked, an unresolved V gene accounts for under half, and the remainder has no known explanation. This sample comprises 200,000 to 250,000 clones, more than 75% of them detected only once. The ten largest clones capture approximately 2% of the sample. Material for sequencing was PBMCs. The origin of the receptors is a woman in her late teens or twenties in good health and CMV-seropositive.

V and J are TRBV28 and TRBJ2-1, with 7 positions matching TRBD2. Germline assignment: CDR1 MDHEN and CDR2 SYDVKM. The CDR3 is 22 amino acids. J gave up 0 bases and V 5 bases, and 25 bases lay outside the gene matches. Here the CDR3 reads CASSPSRIGRPYIMSSYNEQFF. For the CDR3, the DNA is TGTGCCAGCAGTCCCAGTCGTATCGGGAGGCCTTACATAATGAGCTCCTACAATGAGCAGTTCTTC.

This clone was recorded once. The rearrangement links TRBV4-2 to TRBJ2-7; D unclear. V dropped 1 base and J dropped 3 bases, with 7 bases sitting between them. The CDR3 sequence is 13 residues long. Germline-derived CDR1 and CDR2 are LGHNA and YNFKEQ. Here the CDR3 DNA reads TGTGCCAGCAGCCAAGCCCCCTTCTACGAGCAGTACTTC. Its protein is CASSQAPFYEQYF.

The V and J genes are TRBV27 and TRBJ2-1, with 7 bases identical to TRBD2. V lost 4 bases and J lost 4; bases outside the gene matches: 16. Germline CDR1 reads MNHEY; CDR2 reads SMNVEV (reference sequence). CDR3 size: 18 residues. CDR3 DNA sequence: TGTGCCAGCAGTTCATACGCGGAGGGCCTCGGGGGGTACAATGAGCAGTTCTTC. Translated, it gives CASSSYAEGLGGYNEQFF.

The chain links TRBV15 to TRBJ2-7; 8 positions match TRBD1. Per germline, CDR1 LNHNV and CDR2 YYDKDF (reference sequence). J was trimmed by 0 bases and V by 0 bases; bases with no gene match: 7. This CDR3 spans 17 amino acids. This CDR3 is CATSRDRQGAYSYEQYF. CDR3 DNA: TGTGCCACCAGCAGAGATCGGCAGGGGGCTTACTCCTACGAGCAGTACTTC.

The chain carries TRBV28 and TRBJ2-7; 8 bases are shared with TRBD2. Germline V gene lookup returns CDR1 MDHEN and CDR2 SYDVKM. The CDR3 has 16 amino acids. The J segment lost 3 bases and the V segment lost 7 bases, leaving 14 bases of the junction unmatched. The CDR3 protein is CASISPAGGELYEQYF. In DNA, the CDR3 is TGTGCCAGCATATCCCCCGCGGGAGGCGAACTCTACGAGCAGTACTTC.

V and J are TRBV28 and TRBJ1-1, with D uncertain. Germline-derived CDR1 and CDR2 are MDHEN and SYDVKM. Trimming removed 11 bases at V and 1 base at J, with 8 bases between. The CDR3 spans 11 residues. The CDR3: CAAAWNTEAFF. CDR3 nucleotides: TGTGCCGCGGCTTGGAACACTGAAGCTTTCTTT.

The rearrangement links TRBV25-1 to TRBJ2-7, with TRBD2 identical over 10 bases. V was clipped by 4 bases and J by 5 bases; unmatched bases: 5. The CDR3 runs to 14 residues. CDR1 MGHDK and CDR2 SYGVNS come from the germline V gene. CDR3 sequence: CASSAPGLANEQYF. The CDR3 nucleotides are TGTGCCAGCAGTGCCCCGGGACTAGCGAACGAGCAGTACTTC.

The chain carries TRBV28 and TRBJ1-2; D is unresolved. The CDR3 totals 15 residues. Trimming stripped 5 bases from V and 3 bases from J, with 16 bases between. CDR1 and CDR2 (germline): MDHEN, SYDVKM. CDR3 nucleotide sequence: TGTGCCAGCAGTAAACGGGGAGCTAATTACTATGGCTACACCTTC. Translation gives CASSKRGANYYGYTF.

The chain couples TRBV5-4 to TRBJ2-1, with D uncertain. Germline V lookup: CDR1 SGHNT, CDR2 YYREEE (reference sequence). This CDR3 contains 12 residues. Between the trimmed V and J ends, which lost 5 bases and 10 bases, there was a span of 13 bases. The CDR3 protein is CASSPISQEQFF. In DNA form, the CDR3 reads TGTGCCAGCAGTCCCATCAGTCAGGAGCAGTTCTTC.

This clone has only one observation. This chain links TRBV7-6 with TRBJ1-2, with D unclear. Germline CDR1 reads SGHVS; CDR2 reads FNYEAQ. Trimming took off 5 bases at V and 0 bases at J, with 13 bases between the two ends. The CDR3 has 15 amino acids. The CDR3 coding sequence is TGTGCCAGCAGCCCGATCGAGGAGCCTAACTATGGCTACACCTTC. It yields the protein CASSPIEEPNYGYTF.

The rearrangement uses TRBV5-6 and TRBJ2-7, with TRBD1 identical over 8 bases. This CDR3 region has 17 residues. V dropped 4 bases and J dropped 7; count of bases not matched to a gene: 19. CDR1 and CDR2 (germline): SGHDT, YYEEEE. CDR3 coding DNA: TGTGCCAGCAGCCCTGCGTTATATAGGACAGGGTCAGGAGAGCAGTACTTC. It yields the protein CASSPALYRTGSGEQYF.

This clone was seen just once. J is TRBJ2-2 and V is TRBV27, with D possibly matching TRBD2 (7 bases). V was clipped by 4 bases and J by 4 bases, with 19 bases between them. CDR3 size: 17 residues. Looked up from germline, CDR1 is MNHEY and CDR2 is SMNVEV (reference sequence). The CDR3 nucleotides read TGTGCCAGCAGTTCCCCTCGGGGAGGGGGGGTCACCGGGGAGCTGTTTTTT. Its translation: CASSSPRGGGVTGELFF.

The gene calls are TRBV28 and TRBJ2-7; 11 bases line up with TRBD2. The V gene's germline CDR1 is MDHEN and CDR2 SYDVKM. The V gene end was trimmed by 8 bases and the J gene end by 3 bases; junction bases not matched to a gene: 15. This CDR3 spans 17 amino acids. The CDR3 DNA sequence: TGTGCCAGCGCCAGGAATAGCGGGAGGGCCGAAGTCTACGAGCAGTACTTC. It encodes CASARNSGRAEVYEQYF. The whole variable domain, remainder taken from reference TRBV28 and TRBJ2-7, is DVKVTQSSRYLVKRTGEKVFLECVQDMDHENMFWYRQDPGLGLRLIYFSYDVKMKEKGDIPEGYSVSREKKERFSLILESASTNQTSMYLCASARNSGRAEVYEQYFGPGTRLTVT.

The CDR3 nucleotides read TGTGCCAGCAGCTTAGGGAACAGGGCAACTAATGAAAAACTGTTTTTT. It specifies CASSLGNRATNEKLFF. The V call is TRBV13, the J call TRBJ1-4, with D possibly TRBD1 on 6 matching bases. CDR3 size: 16 residues. V lost 0 bases and J lost 0, with 8 bases in between. The V gene's germline CDR1 is PRHDT and CDR2 FYEKMQ (reference sequence).

The rearrangement links TRBV7-9 to TRBJ2-2; perhaps TRBD2 as D (5 bases). The V end was cut by 1 base, the J end by 3 bases, with 15 bases between. Germline loops: CDR1 SEHNR, CDR2 FQNEAQ (reference sequence). The CDR3 spans 17 residues. As DNA, the CDR3 is TGTGCCAGCAGCTTAGGAGGGTCGTTTGGGGACACCGGGGAGCTGTTTTTT. Its protein product is CASSLGGSFGDTGELFF.

This sequence joins TRBV27 and TRBJ2-3; 10 nucleotides line up with TRBD2. CDR1 MNHEY and CDR2 SMNVEV come from the germline V gene (reference sequence). The CDR3 runs to 16 residues. V was pared by 9 bases and J by 4 bases, with 13 bases of the junction left unmatched. The CDR3 nucleotides read TGTGCCAGACCTTCCAGCGGGAGGGCCCCCGCAGATACGCAGTATTTT. As protein: CARPSSGRAPADTQYF.

V is TRBV7-9 and J is TRBJ1-1, with 8 bases fitting TRBD1. CDR1 is SEHNR, CDR2 FQNEAQ, per germline (reference sequence). The CDR3 extends over 16 amino acids. V lost 1 base, J lost 6 bases, and 10 bases stayed unmatched. In DNA, the CDR3 is TGTGCCAGCAGCTTAGAAAAGAACAGGGGGAGCGCTGAAGCTTTCTTT. This sequence encodes CASSLEKNRGSAEAFF.

The chain has TRBV4-1 and TRBJ1-4, with D unclear. This CDR3 is built from 19 residues. The V and J ends lost 1 base and 1 base respectively, with 19 bases between them. The germline gives CDR1 MGHRA, CDR2 YSYEKL. The CDR3 spells CASSQVGPGLSRTNEKLFF. CDR3 in DNA: TGCGCCAGCAGCCAAGTTGGTCCAGGCCTTTCGAGAACTAATGAAAAACTGTTTTTT.

This clone has a handful of counts. V is TRBV2 and J is TRBJ1-2; weak D call: TRBD1 (5 bases). Trimming removed 6 bases from V and 3 bases from J, with 14 bases in between. CDR1 and CDR2 (germline): SNHLY, FYNNEI. There are 14 residues in the CDR3. Here the CDR3 reads CASRGLGDYYGYTF. The CDR3 DNA follows: TGTGCCAGCAGGGGACTCGGAGATTACTATGGCTACACCTTC.

This rearrangement joins TRBV9 to TRBJ2-5, with 7 bases fitting TRBD1. The CDR3 is made up of 13 amino acids. Germline V gene data show CDR1 as SGDLS and CDR2 as YYNGEE. V trimming: 5 bases; J trimming: 5 bases; junction bases outside the gene matches: 6. The CDR3 reads CASRPTGTETQYF. CDR3 bases: TGTGCCAGCAGACCGACAGGGACCGAGACCCAGTACTTC.

The chain is built from TRBV18 and TRBJ2-1, with TRBD1 matching 7 bases. The CDR3 loop spans 15 amino acids. Looked up from germline, CDR1 is KGHSH and CDR2 is LQKENI. After removal of 4 bases from V and 2 bases from J, the junction contained 5 bases not matched to a gene. The CDR3 here is CASSQGDRPYNEQFF. For the CDR3, the DNA is TGTGCCAGCTCACAAGGGGACAGACCCTACAATGAGCAGTTCTTC.

This chain connects TRBV28 to TRBJ2-7, with D perhaps matching TRBD2 (5 bases). Trimming cost V 2 bases and J 2 bases, with 13 bases left between them. The CDR3 consists of 15 residues. Looked up from germline, CDR1 is MDHEN and CDR2 is SYDVKM. The CDR3 reads CASSLGGAFPYEQYF. CDR3 DNA sequence: TGTGCCAGCAGTTTAGGAGGAGCCTTCCCCTACGAGCAGTACTTC.

The chain has TRBV10-1 and TRBJ2-3; unclear D gene. The CDR3 has 16 residues. Trimming stripped 0 bases from V and 3 bases from J, with 13 bases between. CDR1 is WNHNN, CDR2 SYGVQD, per germline (reference sequence). CDR3 DNA: TGCGCCAGCAGTGAGTCGACTCTTAGCCTGACAGATACGCAGTATTTT. Residues: CASSESTLSLTDTQYF.